A single sample is the source of the 7 T cell receptor beta chains below, sequenced in a study of cytomegalovirus exposure and HLA in healthy donors (dated 2017 in TCRdb). The library was built by means of the immunoSEQ multiplex PCR assay. For the multiplex PCR, a mixture combining 60 forward primers for TCR Vbeta segments and 13 reverse primers for TCR Jbeta segments was used. TCRdb holds this immuneACCESS table with in-frame rearrangements only. Some clones are missing; in checked studies, unresolved V genes explain under half, and the rest has no known cause. The sample table holds 130,000 or so clones, of which less than 85% were seen once. Around 4.7% of the sample is in the top ten clones. The material sequenced was PBMCs. These receptors originate from a man younger than 30 in good health and CMV-seropositive.

The chain combines TRBV5-4 with TRBJ1-5; D gene unclear. The CDR3 has 11 residues. Germline CDR1 is SGHNT and CDR2 is YYREEE (reference sequence). V lost 6 bases, J lost 3 bases, and 4 bases lay in between. CDR3 sequence: CASIYNQPQHF. The CDR3 nucleotides are TGTGCCAGCATCTACAATCAGCCCCAGCATTTT.

The chain joins TRBV4-2 to TRBJ2-5; TRBD2 matches at 9 bases. The germline V gene encodes CDR1 LGHNA and CDR2 YNFKEQ. The trim removed 0 bases at V and 3 bases at J, leaving 2 bases unmatched. The CDR3 spans 15 residues. This chain's CDR3 is CASSQEVAGEETQYF. The DNA of the CDR3 is TGTGCCAGCAGCCAAGAGGTAGCGGGAGAAGAGACCCAGTACTTC.

The chain joins TRBV28 to TRBJ1-2; 7 bases fit TRBD1. The CDR3 covers 13 residues. Germline V gene sequence: CDR1 MDHEN, CDR2 SYDVKM. The junction had 4 bases not matched to a gene; V was cut back by 5 bases and J by 4 bases. DNA for the CDR3: TGTGCCAGCAGTACTAGGGGGCTCTATGGCTACACCTTC. This translates into CASSTRGLYGYTF.

This clone occurred once. The rearrangement links TRBV6-5 to TRBJ1-6; D is possibly TRBD1 (6 bases). V shed 0 bases and J shed 5 bases, with 11 bases lying between them. Germline V CDR1 and CDR2: MNHEY, SVGAGI. The CDR3 loop spans 16 amino acids. CDR3 bases: TGTGCCAGCAGTTACTCGTACAGGGCGGATAATTCACCCCTCCACTTT. Amino acids: CASSYSYRADNSPLHF.

The rearrangement uses TRBV28 and TRBJ1-1, with 11 bases lining up with TRBD1. CDR3 length equals 15 residues. Germline V gene sequence: CDR1 MDHEN, CDR2 SYDVKM. Unmatched junction bases numbered 8, after V lost 8 bases and J lost 3 bases. CDR3 DNA sequence: TGTGCCAGCCTCGGACAGGGGGCGAAGGACACTGAAGCTTTCTTT. Amino acids: CASLGQGAKDTEAFF.

V gene TRBV27 combines with J gene TRBJ2-7, with 11 bases identical to TRBD1. Germline CDR1 MNHEY, CDR2 SMNVEV (reference sequence). J was trimmed by 3 bases and V by 6 bases; bases with no gene match: 7. The length of the CDR3 is 15 residues. CDR3 DNA: TGTGCCAGCAGCTGGACAGGGGGCGCGGGCTACGAGCAGTACTTC. Its protein product is CASSWTGGAGYEQYF.

In its sample, this clone was seen once. V is TRBV2 and J is TRBJ2-3; 11 bases align to TRBD2. The germline gives CDR1 SNHLY, CDR2 FYNNEI. The CDR3 is 15 amino acids. Unmatched junction bases numbered 6, after V lost 2 bases and J lost 8 bases. The CDR3 bases are TGTGCCAGCAGTGAATCTAGCGGGGGGCCCGTTACGCAGTATTTT. Encoded protein: CASSESSGGPVTQYF.